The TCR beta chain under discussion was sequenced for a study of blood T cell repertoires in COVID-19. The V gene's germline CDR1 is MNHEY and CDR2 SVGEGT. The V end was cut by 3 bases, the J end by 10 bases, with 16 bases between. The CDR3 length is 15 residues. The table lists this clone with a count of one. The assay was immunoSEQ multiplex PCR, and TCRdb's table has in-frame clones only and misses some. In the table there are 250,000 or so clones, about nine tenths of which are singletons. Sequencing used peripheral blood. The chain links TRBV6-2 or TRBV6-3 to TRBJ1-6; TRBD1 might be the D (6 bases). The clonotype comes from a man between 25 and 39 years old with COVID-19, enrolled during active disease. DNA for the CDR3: TGTGCCAGCAGTTATGGTCAGGGGTCAAGATCACCCCTCCACTTT. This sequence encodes CASSYGQGSRSPLHF.